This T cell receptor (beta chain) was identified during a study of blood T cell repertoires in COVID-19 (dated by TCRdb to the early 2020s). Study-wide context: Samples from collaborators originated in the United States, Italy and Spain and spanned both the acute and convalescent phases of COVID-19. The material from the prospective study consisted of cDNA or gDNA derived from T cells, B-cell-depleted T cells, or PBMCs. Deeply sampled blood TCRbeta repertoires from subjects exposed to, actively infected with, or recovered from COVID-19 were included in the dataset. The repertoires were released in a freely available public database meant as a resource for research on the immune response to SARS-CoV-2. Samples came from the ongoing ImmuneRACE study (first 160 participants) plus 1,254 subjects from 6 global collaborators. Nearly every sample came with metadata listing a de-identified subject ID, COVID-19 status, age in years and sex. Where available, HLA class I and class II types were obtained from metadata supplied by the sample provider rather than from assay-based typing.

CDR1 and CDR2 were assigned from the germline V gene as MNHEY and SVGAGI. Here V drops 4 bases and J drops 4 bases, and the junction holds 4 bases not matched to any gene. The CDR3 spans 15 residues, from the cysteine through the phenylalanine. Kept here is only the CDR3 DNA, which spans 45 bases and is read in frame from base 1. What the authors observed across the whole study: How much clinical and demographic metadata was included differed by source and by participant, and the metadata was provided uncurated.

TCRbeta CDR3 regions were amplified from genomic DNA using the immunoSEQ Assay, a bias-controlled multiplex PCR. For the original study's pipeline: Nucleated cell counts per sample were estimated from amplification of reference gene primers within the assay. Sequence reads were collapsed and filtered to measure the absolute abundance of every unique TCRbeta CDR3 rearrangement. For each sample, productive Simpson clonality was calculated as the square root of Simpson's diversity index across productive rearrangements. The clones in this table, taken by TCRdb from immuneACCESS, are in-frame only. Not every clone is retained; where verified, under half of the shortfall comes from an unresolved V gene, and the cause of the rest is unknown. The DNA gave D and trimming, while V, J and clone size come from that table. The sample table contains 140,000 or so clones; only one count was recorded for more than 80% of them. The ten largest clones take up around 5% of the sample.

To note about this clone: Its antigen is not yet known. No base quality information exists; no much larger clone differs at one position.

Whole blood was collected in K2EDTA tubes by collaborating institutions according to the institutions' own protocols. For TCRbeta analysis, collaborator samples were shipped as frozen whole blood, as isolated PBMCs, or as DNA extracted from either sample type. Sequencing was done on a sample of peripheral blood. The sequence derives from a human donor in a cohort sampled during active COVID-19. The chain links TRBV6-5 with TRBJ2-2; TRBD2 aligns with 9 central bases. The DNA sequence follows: TGTGCCAGCAGTTTTGGCGGGGGGGGCACCGGGGAGCTGTTTTTT. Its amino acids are CASSFGGGGTGELFF.